The source of this T cell receptor (beta chain) is a study of CD8 T cells in ankylosing spondylitis. Study-wide findings and caveats: Significant enrichment of disease-linked clones was reportedly seen in matched ankylosing spondylitis synovial fluid. Researchers report that disease-linked clones proved CD8+ and relatively rare in peripheral blood. Ankylosing spondylitis blood appeared to carry a characteristic TCR beta motif of roughly eight highly homologous variants. Past research had described some motif variants in reactive arthritis synovial fluid and blood.

The CDR3 extends over 13 amino acids. V was pared by 2 bases and J by 12 bases, with 7 bases of the junction left unmatched. Germline CDR1 reads MNHEY; CDR2 reads SMNVEV (reference sequence). Notes on this clonotype: The antigen remains undetermined.

Each TCR beta library was made by quantitative 5'-RACE that incorporated molecular barcodes. One entry per CDR3 protein, called by TCRdb with MiXCR from the 5' RACE reads. Altogether approximately 520,000 distinct CDR3 sequences are present, approximately 5% being singletons, with the ten largest covering around 3.5%. This chain uses TRBV27 with TRBJ2-1, with 7 bases fitting TRBD2. The sample taken for sequencing was blood, either unsorted or a sorted T cell fraction (not recorded which). The origin of this receptor is a male donor with ankylosing spondylitis. The CDR3 spells CASSLGRAGPQFF. The CDR3 region has the DNA TGTGCCAGCAGTTTAGGCCGAGCGGGACCGCAGTTCTTC.